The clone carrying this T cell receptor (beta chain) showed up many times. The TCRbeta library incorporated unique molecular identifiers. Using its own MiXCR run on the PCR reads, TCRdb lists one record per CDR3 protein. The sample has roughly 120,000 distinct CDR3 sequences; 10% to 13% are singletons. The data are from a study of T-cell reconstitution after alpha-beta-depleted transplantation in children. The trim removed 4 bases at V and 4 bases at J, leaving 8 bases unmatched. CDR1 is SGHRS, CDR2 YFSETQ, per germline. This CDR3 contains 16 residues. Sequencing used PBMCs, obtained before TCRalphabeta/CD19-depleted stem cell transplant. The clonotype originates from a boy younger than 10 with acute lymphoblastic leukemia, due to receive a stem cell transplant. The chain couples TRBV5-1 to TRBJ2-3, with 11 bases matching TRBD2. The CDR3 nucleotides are TGCGCCAGCAGCGGAACACTAGCGGGAGTTGCAGATACGCAGTATTTT. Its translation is CASSGTLAGVADTQYF.